One TCR beta chain is described in this entry. What it binds is not known. The sample originates from a study of T cells in localized non-small cell lung cancer. Notes on the study in general: Longer overall survival accompanied higher blood T cell density. The tumor had only one region sequenced, so heterogeneity remains possible. In adjacent lung, a median roughly 60 of the top 100 tumor clones were found. T cell clonality was highest in uninvolved adjacent lung, above tumor.

This table comes from immunoSEQ multiplex PCR, and its TCRdb copy is limited to in-frame clones, with some not included. The sample shows around 83,000 clones, roughly 90% of them seen only once. This clonotype was sampled from a man aged 40-75 years with stage I squamous cell lung carcinoma. The sample in question was peripheral blood, obtained before any cancer treatment.

CDR3 in DNA: TGTGCCAGCTCAACAGGGACGAACACCGGGGAGCTGTTTTTT. This sequence encodes CASSTGTNTGELFF. This rearrangement joins TRBV18 to TRBJ2-2; TRBD1 might be the D (6 bases). With 5 bases removed from V and 0 bases from J, the gap between germline ends came to 7 bases. Germline CDR1 is KGHSH and CDR2 is LQKENI. The CDR3 is made up of 14 amino acids. Complete variable domain (other parts from reference TRBV18 and TRBJ2-2): NAGVMQNPRHLVRRRGQEARLRCSPMKGHSHVYWYRQLPEEGLKFMVYLQKENIIDESGMPKERFSAEFPKEGPSILRIQQVVRGDSAAYFCASSTGTNTGELFFGEGSRLTVL.